This TCR beta chain appears in the sequencing data of a study of cytomegalovirus exposure and HLA in healthy donors. Regarding the study as a whole: Association with HLA alleles at 0.05 false discovery rate was found for 15,000 to 20,000 TCR beta sequences in a later analysis. In a later analysis, compared with equally common non-associated chains, HLA-associated beta chains were more expanded.

Use of 60 Vbeta and 13 Jbeta primers characterized the PCR. TCRdb's copy holds only in-frame clones and misses some; the assay was immunoSEQ multiplex PCR. The sample gives some 90,000 clones, just under 70% of which show up once; 2.7% is in the top ten. The CDR3 loop spans 15 amino acids. The V and J ends lost 5 bases and 4 bases, in that order; junction bases with no gene match: 4. Germline-derived CDR1 and CDR2 are GTSNPN and SVGIG (reference sequence). A note on this clone: What it binds is not known.

The chain couples TRBV30 to TRBJ2-3; 15 bases map to TRBD2. The sequenced material came from PBMCs. The TCR sequence derives from a man aged 50-60 years in good health and CMV-seronegative. CDR3: CAWGTSGRWADTQYF. The DNA of the CDR3 is TGTGCCTGGGGGACTAGCGGGAGGTGGGCAGATACGCAGTATTTT.